A single sample is the source of the 29 T cell receptor beta chains below, sequenced in a study of OX40 agonist ivuxolimab in advanced cancers. The library was produced with the immunoSEQ multiplex PCR assay. Drawn from immuneACCESS, this table holds only the in-frame rearrangements with V and J called that TCRdb kept. Clones are partly lost; checked studies trace under half to an unresolved V gene and leave the rest unexplained. The sample has tens of thousands of clones on record, roughly 94% of them singletons. The top ten clonotypes cover approximately 2.9% of the sample. The input for sequencing was CD4+ or CD8+ T cells sorted from blood, taken in a trial of the OX40 agonist ivuxolimab. Receptors originate from an adult with an advanced solid tumor such as melanoma, head and neck, liver or kidney cancer.

The chain combines TRBV9 with TRBJ2-3; no clear D. This CDR3 has 14 residues. Deletions cut 0 bases from V and 4 bases from J, with 9 bases between. Per germline, CDR1 SGDLS and CDR2 YYNGEE. This CDR3 reads CASSVALPPDTQYF. The CDR3 DNA is TGTGCCAGCAGCGTAGCGCTACCGCCAGATACGCAGTATTTT. Using reference TRBV9 and TRBJ2-3 for the parts outside the CDR3, the full variable domain is DSGVTQTPKHLITATGQRVTLRCSPRSGDLSVYWYQQSLDQGLQFLIQYYNGEERAKGNILERFSAQQFPDLHSELNLSSLELGDSALYFCASSVALPPDTQYFGPGTRLTVL.

This chain uses TRBV5-4 with TRBJ1-6; TRBD1 matches 9 bases. CDR3 length equals 14 residues. CDR1 is SGHNT and CDR2 is YYREEE in the germline V gene (reference sequence). V lost 4 bases to trimming and J lost 7 bases; unmatched junction nucleotides: 3. This CDR3 is CASSPGTGNSPLHF. The CDR3 nucleotides read TGTGCCAGCAGCCCGGGGACAGGGAATTCACCCCTCCACTTT.

The chain combines TRBV10-3 with TRBJ1-1; D is ambiguous. Trimming took off 7 bases at V and 3 bases at J, with 12 bases between the two ends. The CDR3 is 13 residues long. CDR1 is ENHRY, CDR2 SYGVKD, per germline. The CDR3, as DNA: TGTGCCATCACCGACACCCGAGACACTGAAGCTTTCTTT. Translation gives CAITDTRDTEAFF.

This sequence joins TRBV5-6 and TRBJ1-5; D call uncertain. CDR1 and CDR2 (germline): SGHDT, YYEEEE. This CDR3 comprises 14 residues. The V and J ends lost 2 bases and 5 bases respectively, with 11 bases between them. CDR3 in amino acids: CASSFGSGDQPQHF. The CDR3 DNA reads as TGTGCCAGCAGCTTTGGGTCCGGGGATCAGCCCCAGCATTTT.

This clone was detected once. The chain uses TRBV7-6 and TRBJ2-3; 7 bases align to TRBD2. The CDR3 is 15 residues long. After removal of 5 bases from V and 3 bases from J, the junction contained 8 bases not matched to a gene. Germline assignment: CDR1 SGHVS and CDR2 FNYEAQ. The CDR3 sequence: CASSLGWGGTDTQYF. The CDR3 DNA is TGTGCCAGCAGCCTAGGGTGGGGGGGAACAGATACGCAGTATTTT.

Concerning this clone: Mismatch with germline at one junction end may stem from a read error. The chain employs TRBV7-7 and TRBJ2-1; unclear D gene. Germline CDR1 reads SSHAT; CDR2 reads FNYEAQ (reference sequence). The CDR3 is 15 residues long. CDR3 region: CASSLAASSYNEQFF. The CDR3 bases are TGTGCTAGCAGCTTGGCGGCGAGCTCCTACAATGAGCAGTTCTTC. The whole variable domain, remainder taken from reference TRBV7-7 and TRBJ2-1, is GAGVSQSPRYKVTKRGQDVTLRCDPISSHATLYWYQQALGQGPEFLTYFNYEAQPDKSGLPSDRFSAERPEGSISTLTIQRTEQRDSAMYRCASSLAASSYNEQFFGPGTRLTVL.

This chain links TRBV27 with TRBJ2-1; 14 bases map to TRBD2. CDR1 and CDR2 from the germline V gene are MNHEY and SMNVEV (reference sequence). V was pared by 5 bases and J by 6 bases, with 6 bases of the junction left unmatched. There are 16 residues in the CDR3. In DNA, the CDR3 is TGTGCCAGCAGTCTAGGACTAGCGGGAGGTCGCAATGAGCAGTTCTTC. Translation: CASSLGLAGGRNEQFF.

The J gene is TRBJ2-1, the V gene TRBV7-2; the D is unclear. This CDR3 comprises 12 residues. V lost 1 base, J lost 9 bases, and 7 bases lay in between. Germline loops: CDR1 SGHTA, CDR2 FQGNSA. CDR3 protein: CASSLVVREQFF. CDR3 nucleotides: TGTGCCAGCAGCTTAGTCGTACGTGAGCAGTTCTTC. Drawing the rest from reference TRBV7-2 and TRBJ2-1, the complete variable domain is GAGVSQSPSNKVTEKGKDVELRCDPISGHTALYWYRQSLGQGLEFLIYFQGNSAPDKSGLPSDRFSAERTGGSVSTLTIQRTQQEDSAVYLCASSLVVREQFFGPGTRLTVL.

The chain is built from TRBV7-6 and TRBJ1-1; D perhaps matches TRBD1 (5 bases). This CDR3 spans 17 amino acids. The germline CDR1 and CDR2 sequences are SGHVS and FNYEAQ. Trimming cost V 1 base and J 0 bases, with 15 bases left between them. The CDR3 DNA is TGTGCCAGCAGCTTAGATGCGGGGCCTACGATGAACACTGAAGCTTTCTTT. It is translated as CASSLDAGPTMNTEAFF.

About this clone: The same CDR3 arises from other DNA sequences in this sample as well. The chain is built from TRBV19 and TRBJ1-1; D uncertain. Germline CDR1 is LNHDA and CDR2 is SQIVND (reference sequence). The CDR3 consists of 12 residues. V lost 1 base to trimming and J lost 5 bases, with 5 bases between them. CDR3 loop: CASSIGVTEAFF. The CDR3 DNA reads TGTGCCAGTAGTATAGGTGTGACTGAAGCTTTCTTT. The whole variable domain, filled in from reference TRBV19 and TRBJ1-1, reads DGGITQSPKYLFRKEGQNVTLSCEQNLNHDAMYWYRQDPGQGLRLIYYSQIVNDFQKGDIAEGYSVSREKKESFPLTVTSAQKNPTAFYLCASSIGVTEAFFGQGTRLTVV.

This clone is a singleton in its sample. This chain joins TRBV5-1 and TRBJ2-1; D tentatively fits TRBD1 or TRBD2 (5 bases each). V lost 2 bases and J lost 3, with 9 bases in between. Germline V gene sequence: CDR1 SGHRS, CDR2 YFSETQ. The CDR3 extends over 14 amino acids. The CDR3 DNA follows: TGCGCCAGCAGCTTCGGGACGGTCTACAATGAGCAGTTCTTC. Residues: CASSFGTVYNEQFF.

This chain uses TRBV6-6 with TRBJ1-4; D not resolved. This CDR3 spans 14 amino acids. The V gene's germline CDR1 is MNHNY and CDR2 SVGAGI (reference sequence). V shed 2 bases and J shed 2 bases, with 6 bases lying between them. CDR3 sequence: CASSYGSTNEKLFF. The CDR3 DNA reads TGTGCCAGCAGTTACGGATCTACTAATGAAAAACTGTTTTTT.

The gene calls are TRBV10-2 and TRBJ2-3; D not resolved. Trimming removed 4 bases at V and 3 bases at J, with 8 bases between. The CDR3 sequence is 13 residues long. Germline values: CDR1 WSHSY, CDR2 SAAADI. The CDR3 DNA reads TGCGCCAGCAGTGTCTCTGGGACAGATACGCAGTATTTT. Translation gives CASSVSGTDTQYF.

The rearrangement joins TRBV2 to TRBJ2-2, with D unresolved. Germline lookup yields CDR1 SNHLY and CDR2 FYNNEI. Between the trimmed V and J ends, which lost 3 bases and 0 bases, there was a span of 11 bases. The CDR3 length is 16 residues. The CDR3 sequence is CASSDALDPNTGELFF. CDR3 nucleotide sequence: TGTGCCAGCAGTGATGCGCTGGATCCGAACACCGGGGAGCTGTTTTTT.

The chain employs TRBV9 and TRBJ2-5; 10 bases line up with TRBD2. Germline V lookup: CDR1 SGDLS, CDR2 YYNGEE. V shed 2 bases and J 4 bases; nucleotides not matched to a gene: 5. The CDR3 length is 15 residues. As DNA, the CDR3 is TGTGCCAGCAGCGTGAGCGGGGGGGCCGCAGAGACCCAGTACTTC. This translates into CASSVSGGAAETQYF.

The V call is TRBV13, the J call TRBJ2-5; the D gene is possibly TRBD2 (6 bases). V shed 0 bases and J shed 2 bases, with 16 bases lying between them. The CDR3 covers 17 residues. Germline-derived CDR1 and CDR2 are PRHDT and FYEKMQ (reference sequence). This CDR3 reads CASSLGIVASEQETQYF. The CDR3 region has the DNA TGTGCCAGCAGCTTAGGGATTGTGGCTAGCGAGCAAGAGACCCAGTACTTC.

J is TRBJ2-5 and V is TRBV5-6, with TRBD1 matching 10 bases. The CDR3 sequence is 14 residues long. Germline V gives CDR1 SGHDT, CDR2 YYEEEE. V lost 3 bases, J lost 6 bases, and 5 bases stayed unmatched. The CDR3 DNA reads TGTGCCAGCAGCTCCGGGACAGGGGAAAAGACCCAGTACTTC. Translating it yields CASSSGTGEKTQYF.

The chain is built from TRBV2 and TRBJ2-1, with D perhaps assigned TRBD1 or TRBD2 (5 bases each). V shed 4 bases and J shed 0 bases, with 13 bases lying between them. Germline CDR1 reads SNHLY; CDR2 reads FYNNEI. The CDR3 is 16 residues long. CDR3: CASSAWDGSSYNEQFF. The CDR3 region has the DNA TGTGCCAGCAGTGCTTGGGACGGAAGCTCCTACAATGAGCAGTTCTTC.

The chain has TRBV27 and TRBJ2-5; D is perhaps TRBD1 (6 bases). V was clipped by 0 bases and J by 10 bases, with 12 bases between them. CDR1 is MNHEY and CDR2 is SMNVEV in the germline V gene (reference sequence). This CDR3 is built from 13 residues. The CDR3 protein is CASSLSGGRDQYF. DNA for the CDR3: TGTGCCAGCAGTTTATCAGGGGGACGGGACCAGTACTTC.

The chain uses TRBV20-1 and TRBJ2-1; D uncertain. Germline-derived CDR1 and CDR2 are DFQATT and SNEGSKA (reference sequence). CDR3 length: 10 residues. The ends were cut back, 3 bases at V and 7 bases at J, with 4 bases in the middle. The chain's CDR3 is CSASRNEQFF. CDR3 DNA sequence: TGCAGTGCTAGCAGGAATGAGCAGTTCTTC.

In DNA, the CDR3 is TGTGCCATCAGTGAAGCGGGGACTGGGGCCAACGTCCTGACTTTC. This gives the protein CAISEAGTGANVLTF. This chain connects TRBV10-3 to TRBJ2-6; 7 nucleotides agree with TRBD2. V dropped 3 bases and J dropped 2; count of bases not matched to a gene: 1. The CDR3 is 15 amino acids. The germline CDR1 and CDR2 sequences are ENHRY and SYGVKD.

The CDR3 DNA follows: TGTGCCACCCGGACAGAGACCTACGAGCAGTACTTC. Translating it yields CATRTETYEQYF. V and J are TRBV10-3 and TRBJ2-7; maybe TRBD1 (6 bases). Trimming removed 10 bases at V and 2 bases at J, with 12 bases between. Germline V CDR1 and CDR2: ENHRY, SYGVKD. CDR3 length: 12 amino acids.

This chain joins TRBV11-2 and TRBJ2-3, with unresolved D. This CDR3 region has 18 residues. Germline assignment: CDR1 SGHAT and CDR2 FQNNGV. V was cut by 0 bases and J by 0 bases, with 16 bases left in between. CDR3 in amino acids: CASSLDNAVVFSTDTQYF. CDR3 bases: TGTGCCAGCAGCTTAGATAATGCGGTAGTATTCAGCACAGATACGCAGTATTTT.

Of note for this clone: This same CDR3 is encoded by further DNA sequences in the sample. The J gene is TRBJ1-5, the V gene TRBV27; the D is unclear. The germline V gene has CDR1 MNHEY and CDR2 SMNVEV (reference sequence). Trimming removed 2 bases at V and 3 bases at J, with 5 bases between. CDR3 length equals 13 residues. CDR3 protein: CASSLGYNQPQHF. The CDR3 DNA is TGTGCCAGCAGTTTAGGATACAATCAGCCCCAGCATTTT.

The V gene is TRBV19, the J gene TRBJ1-1, with 9 bases matching TRBD1. Germline V CDR1 and CDR2: LNHDA, SQIVND (reference sequence). V lost 10 bases, J lost 8 bases, and 5 bases stayed unmatched. The CDR3 runs 11 residues. This chain's CDR3 is CATGTGLEAFF. DNA for the CDR3: TGTGCCACTGGGACAGGGTTGGAAGCTTTCTTT.

V and J are TRBV11-2 and TRBJ2-5; D is unresolved. This CDR3 has 11 residues. Germline CDR1 reads SGHAT; CDR2 reads FQNNGV. V was shortened by 5 bases and J by 13 bases, with 14 bases between the two germline ends. As DNA, the CDR3 is TGTGCCAGCAGCCGTCGACAAGAACCGTACTTC. It yields the protein CASSRRQEPYF. The full variable domain, completed using reference TRBV11-2 and TRBJ2-5, is EAGVAQSPRYKIIEKRQSVAFWCNPISGHATLYWYQQILGQGPKLLIQFQNNGVVDDSQLPKDRFSAERLKGVDSTLKIQPAKLEDSAVYLCASSRRQEPYFGPGTRLLVL.

V is TRBV7-2 and J is TRBJ1-2; maybe TRBD1 (6 bases). The V and J ends lost 3 bases and 2 bases respectively, with 13 bases between them. Germline CDR1 reads SGHTA; CDR2 reads FQGNSA. The CDR3 runs 15 residues. The CDR3 loop reads CASSFPAGANYGYTF. Here the CDR3 DNA reads TGTGCCAGCAGCTTCCCCGCGGGGGCAAACTATGGCTACACCTTC.

The chain recombines TRBV13 with TRBJ2-5; 13 nucleotides line up with TRBD2. Germline CDR1 reads PRHDT; CDR2 reads FYEKMQ (reference sequence). Trimming took 4 bases from V and 5 from J; bases not matched to a gene: 4. This CDR3 spans 15 amino acids. The CDR3 DNA is TGTGCCAGCAGCTCTAGGACTAGCGGGAGTGAGACCCAGTACTTC. As protein: CASSSRTSGSETQYF.

This sequence joins TRBV9 and TRBJ2-1; 8 bases line up with TRBD1. V lost 4 bases, J lost 3 bases, and 12 bases stayed unmatched. The CDR3 extends over 17 amino acids. Germline V CDR1 and CDR2: SGDLS, YYNGEE. This chain's CDR3 is CASSPRGTGDYYNEQFF. Written as DNA, the CDR3 is TGTGCCAGCAGCCCGAGAGGGACAGGTGATTACTACAATGAGCAGTTCTTC.